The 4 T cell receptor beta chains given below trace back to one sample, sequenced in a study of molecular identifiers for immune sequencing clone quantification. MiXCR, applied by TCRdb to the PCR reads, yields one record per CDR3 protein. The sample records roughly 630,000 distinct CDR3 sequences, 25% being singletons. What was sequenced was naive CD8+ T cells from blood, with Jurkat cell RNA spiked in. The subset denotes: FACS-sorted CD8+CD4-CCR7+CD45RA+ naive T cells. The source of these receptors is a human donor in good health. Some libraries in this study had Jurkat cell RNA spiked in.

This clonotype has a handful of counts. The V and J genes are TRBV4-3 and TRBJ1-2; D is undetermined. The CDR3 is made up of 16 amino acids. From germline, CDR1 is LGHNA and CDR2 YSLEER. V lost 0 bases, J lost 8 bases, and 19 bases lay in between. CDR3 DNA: TGCGCCAGCAGCCAAGATAGTCCAGGTGGCCTTTCGGGCTACACCTTC. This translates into CASSQDSPGGLSGYTF.

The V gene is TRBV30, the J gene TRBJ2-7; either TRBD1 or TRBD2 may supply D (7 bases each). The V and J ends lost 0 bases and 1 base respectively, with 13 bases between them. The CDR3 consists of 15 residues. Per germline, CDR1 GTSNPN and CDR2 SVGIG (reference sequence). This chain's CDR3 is CAWSVSGDSSYEQYF. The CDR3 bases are TGTGCCTGGAGTGTAAGCGGGGACAGTTCCTACGAGCAGTACTTC.

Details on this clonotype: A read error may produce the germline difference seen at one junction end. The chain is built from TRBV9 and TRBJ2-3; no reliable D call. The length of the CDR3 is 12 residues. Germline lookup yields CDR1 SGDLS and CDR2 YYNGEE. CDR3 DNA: TGTGCCAGCAGCACATACACAGATGCGCAGTATTTT. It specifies CASSTYTDAQYF. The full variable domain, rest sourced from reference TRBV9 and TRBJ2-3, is DSGVTQTPKHLITATGQRVTLRCSPRSGDLSVYWYQQSLDQGLQFLIQYYNGEERAKGNILERFSAQQFPDLHSELNLSSLELGDSALYFCASSTYTDAQYFGPGTRLTVL.

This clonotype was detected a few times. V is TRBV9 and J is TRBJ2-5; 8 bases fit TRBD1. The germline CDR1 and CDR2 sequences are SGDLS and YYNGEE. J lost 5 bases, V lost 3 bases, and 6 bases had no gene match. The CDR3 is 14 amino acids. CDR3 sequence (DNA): TGTGCCAGCAGCGCGGACAGGGTTGTGGAGACCCAGTACTTC. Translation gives CASSADRVVETQYF. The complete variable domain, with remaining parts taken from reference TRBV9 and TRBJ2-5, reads DSGVTQTPKHLITATGQRVTLRCSPRSGDLSVYWYQQSLDQGLQFLIQYYNGEERAKGNILERFSAQQFPDLHSELNLSSLELGDSALYFCASSADRVVETQYFGPGTRLLVL.